Listed below are T cell receptor beta chains from one sample, sequenced in a study of T cells in tumors after PD-1 blockade. This table comes from immunoSEQ multiplex PCR, and its TCRdb copy is limited to in-frame clones, with some not included. The sample holds 45,000 to 60,000 clones, nearly 80% seen once. This specimen was PBMCs, taken before anti-PD-1 treatment. The receptors were sampled from a human donor with basal cell carcinoma. Both conserved end residues are part of each CDR3. D genes are given only for firm matches. Clone size is given for some rows only: seen once, a few or many times, or a class if the clone is expanded.

TRBD1	TRBJ1-4	-	TRBV30	TGTGCCTGGAGTGTACCCCCGGGACAGGGATCGAGCGCCGTTGAAAAACTGTTTTTT	CAWSVPPGQGSSAVEKLFF
TRBD2	TRBJ2-7	once	TRBV4-1	TGCGCCAGCAGCCAAGGAGGAGGTCCGGGACTAGCGGGAGGAATCTCCTACGAGCAGTACTTC	CASSQGGGPGLAGGISYEQYF
TRBD2	TRBJ2-1	-	TRBV10-3	TGTGCCATCAGTGAGTCGACTAGCGGGCCCAATGAGCAGTTCTTC	CAISESTSGPNEQFF
TRBD2	TRBJ2-7	-	TRBV20-1	TGCAGTGCTAGTCTCCAGGGGCTTGAGCGGGAGACTACCTACGAGCAGTACTTC	CSASLQGLERETTYEQYF
-	TRBJ1-5	-	TRBV15	TGTGCCACCAGCAGAGGGGACACAGTCCATCAGCCCCAGCATTTT	CATSRGDTVHQPQHF
-	TRBJ1-5	-	TRBV6-5	TGTGCCAGCACCATGGGATCCCAGGTCAATCAGCCCCAGCATTTT	CASTMGSQVNQPQHF
-	TRBJ1-2	-	TRBV3-1/TRBV3-2	TGTGCCAGCAGCCAAGTCGGGGCAGGGAAGAACTATGGCTACACCTTC	CASSQVGAGKNYGYTF
TRBD1	TRBJ2-3	-	TRBV5-1	TGCGCCAGCAGAAGGGACAGGGGTGGCACAGATACGCAGTATTTT	CASRRDRGGTDTQYF
-	TRBJ2-3	-	TRBV28	TGTGCCAGCAGTACGGGTGTCGCCCTTGATCATACGCAGTATTTT	CASSTGVALDHTQYF
-	TRBJ2-6	-	TRBV19	TGTGCCAGTAGTATCTCCCGCTCTGGGGCCAACGTCCTGACTTTC	CASSISRSGANVLTF
TRBD1	TRBJ2-1	-	TRBV5-4	TGTGCCAGCAGCTCCCGGGACAGGCCCTACAATGAGCAGTTCTTC	CASSSRDRPYNEQFF
-	TRBJ2-1	-	TRBV9	TGTGCCAGCAGCGTAGCTCACAGTCGGTACAATGAGCAGTTCTTC	CASSVAHSRYNEQFF
-	TRBJ2-5	-	TRBV18	TGTGCCAGCTCACCTCAGGGTTGGAGGGAGACCCAGTACTTC	CASSPQGWRETQYF
-	TRBJ1-5	few	TRBV7-3	TGTGCCAGCAGCTTAGATCAGCCCCAGCATTTT	CASSLDQPQHF
TRBD1	TRBJ1-1	-	TRBV29-1	TGCAGCGCCCTCCGAAACAGGGGAGTCACTGAAGCTTTCTTT	CSALRNRGVTEAFF
TRBD1	TRBJ2-7	-	TRBV3-1/TRBV3-2	TGTGCCAGCAGCCTAACAGGGGTCTACGAGCAGTACTTC	CASSLTGVYEQYF
-	TRBJ2-7	-	TRBV12-3/TRBV12-4	TGTGCCAGCAGTCCCGGACTCGACGAGCAGTACTTC	CASSPGLDEQYF
-	TRBJ1-3	-	TRBV3-1/TRBV3-2	TGTGCCAGCAGCCAAGATCGCGGGGAAAGGTCTGGAAACACCATATATTTT	CASSQDRGERSGNTIYF
-	TRBJ2-4	-	TRBV5-4	TGTGCCAGCAGCCCAGACACCTTAGCCAAAAACATTCAGTACTTC	CASSPDTLAKNIQYF
-	TRBJ2-7	once	TRBV5-1	TGCGCCAGCAGCTGGGGACCCGGCGAGCAGTACTTC	CASSWGPGEQYF
-	TRBJ1-2	-	TRBV28	TGTGCCAGCAGTTTTAGAGTGACAGAAACTTCTAACTATGGCTACACCTTC	CASSFRVTETSNYGYTF
-	TRBJ2-2	-	TRBV5-1	TGCGCCAGCAGCCCCAGTGCAGCGGCTAACACCGGGGAGCTGTTTTTT	CASSPSAAANTGELFF
-	TRBJ2-2	few	TRBV7-6	TGTGCCAGCAGACCAGCGACAGTTAACACCGGGGAGCTGTTTTTT	CASRPATVNTGELFF
-	TRBJ1-1	-	TRBV4-2	TGTGCCAGCAGCCCAGAGGAGGGGACTGAAGCTTTCTTT	CASSPEEGTEAFF
-	TRBJ2-7	-	TRBV2	TGTGCCAGCAGTGAACAGTCTGTATACGAGCAGTACTTC	CASSEQSVYEQYF
-	TRBJ1-1	once	TRBV21-1	TGTGCCAGCAGCAAAAAGGGCCTGAACACTGAAGCTTTCTTT	CASSKKGLNTEAFF
-	TRBJ2-1	-	TRBV7-3	TGTGCCAGCAGCTTAGATTTTTACAATGAGCAGTTCTTC	CASSLDFYNEQFF
TRBD2	TRBJ2-7	-	TRBV27	TGTGCCAGCAGTTCTGGACTAGCGGGGTCCGGGTACTTC	CASSSGLAGSGYF
-	TRBJ2-2	few	TRBV5-4	TGTGCCAGCAGCGTTGGTGGCGCGAACACCGGGGAGCTGTTTTTT	CASSVGGANTGELFF
TRBD2	TRBJ2-1	once	TRBV4-1	TGCGCCAGCAGCCAAGACTCCGGGGGGGCCATGGATGAGCAGTTCTTC	CASSQDSGGAMDEQFF
TRBD2	TRBJ2-3	-	TRBV29-1	TGCAGCGTTGAGGGACTAGCGGGAGGAACAGATACGCAGTATTTT	CSVEGLAGGTDTQYF